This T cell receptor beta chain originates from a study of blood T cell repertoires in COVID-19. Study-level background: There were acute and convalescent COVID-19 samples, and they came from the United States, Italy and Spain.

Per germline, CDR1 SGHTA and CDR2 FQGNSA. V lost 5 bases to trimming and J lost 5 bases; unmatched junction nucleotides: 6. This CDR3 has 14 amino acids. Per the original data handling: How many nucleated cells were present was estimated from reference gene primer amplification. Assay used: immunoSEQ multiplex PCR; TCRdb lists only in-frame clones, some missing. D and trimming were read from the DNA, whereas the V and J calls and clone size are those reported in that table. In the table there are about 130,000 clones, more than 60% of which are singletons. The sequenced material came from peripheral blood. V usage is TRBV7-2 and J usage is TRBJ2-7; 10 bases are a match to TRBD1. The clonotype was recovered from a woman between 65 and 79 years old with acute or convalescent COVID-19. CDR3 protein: CASSLTGQGNEQYF. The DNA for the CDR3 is TGTGCCAGCAGCCTCACGGGACAGGGGAACGAGCAGTACTTC.